Sequencing of this T cell receptor beta chain was carried out in a study of CD8 T cells in Susac syndrome. After extraction with the RNeasy kit, roughly 0.45 to 1 ug of the RNA was reverse transcribed using random hexamers. It was immunoSEQ multiplex PCR that amplified TCR beta CDR3 across 54 Vbeta and 13 Jbeta. MiXCR, run by TCRdb on the immunoSEQ multiplex PCR reads, gives a single entry per CDR3 protein. The sample holds 80,000 to 95,000 distinct CDR3 sequences; 94% are singletons and the top ten take more than 0.8%. Sequencing of TCR beta drew on CD8+ and CD4+ T cells from blood. The authors negatively isolated CD8+ and CD4+ T cells and FACS-enriched TEMRA cells. Sequencing was done on a sample of CD8+ T cells from PBMCs. The receptor was derived from a human donor with Susac syndrome.

The DNA of the CDR3 is TGCAGTGCTAGAGATTTAGCGGGAGAGGCAGATACGCAGTATTTT. Translating it yields CSARDLAGEADTQYF. This chain links TRBV20-1 with TRBJ2-3; 9 nucleotides agree with TRBD2. The length of the CDR3 is 15 residues. Germline V gene data show CDR1 as DFQATT and CDR2 as SNEGSKA (reference sequence). Germline trimming cut 0 bases from V and 4 bases from J; bases unmatched to any gene: 5.